This T cell receptor beta chain is from a study of Graves' ophthalmopathy and Graves' hyperthyroidism. Study findings and constraints: In blood, most expanded thyroid clonotypes above 0.001 frequency were also detected.

Using RNA transcripts, the TCR beta CDR3 regions were amplified. HTBI primers were employed in first-round RT-PCR, then a second-round multiplex PCR followed. TCRdb reprocessed the multiplex PCR reads via MiXCR and lists one record per CDR3 protein. The sample shows 300,000 to 400,000 distinct CDR3 sequences, 15% to 20% of them seen only once. The V gene lost 0 bases and the J gene lost 7 bases, with 10 bases spanning the gap. The germline V gene encodes CDR1 SGHRS and CDR2 YFSETQ. This CDR3 is built from 13 residues. This clonotype was found many times. No antigen is known for it. Exclusion applied to patients with other autoimmune diseases, uncontrolled infections, pregnancy or lactation. The evidence that diagnosis relied on was clinical symptoms, serum thyroxine, TRAb, thyroid ultrasound and orbital computed tomography. Fresh peripheral blood, roughly 10 ml, was the PBMC source.

This sequence originates from an adult man with Graves' ophthalmopathy. The chain is built from TRBV5-1 and TRBJ1-2, with a possible D match to TRBD1 (6 bases). Sample: peripheral blood. The CDR3 region has the DNA TGCGCCAGCAGCTTGGAGAGGGGGACTGGCTACACCTTC. Translating it yields CASSLERGTGYTF. The full variable domain, completed using reference TRBV5-1 and TRBJ1-2, is KAGVTQTPRYLIKTRGQQVTLSCSPISGHRSVSWYQQTPGQGLQFLFEYFSETQRNKGNFPGRFSGRQFSNSRSEMNVSTLELGDSALYLCASSLERGTGYTFGSGTRLTVV.